Below, 24 T cell receptor beta chains from the same sample are listed, as sequenced in a study of blood T cell repertoires in COVID-19. Repertoires were generated with immunoSEQ multiplex PCR, while TCRdb's copy carries only in-frame clones and drops some. This table has roughly 70,000 clones, more than 80% appearing once. The sequenced sample was peripheral blood. These receptors originate from a woman older than 75 with active COVID-19.

The chain joins TRBV7-2 to TRBJ2-1; D possibly corresponds to TRBD1 (6 bases). CDR3 length: 16 amino acids. Trimming left V 5 bases short and J 3 bases short, with 17 bases between. Germline V gives CDR1 SGHTA, CDR2 FQGNSA. CDR3 sequence: CASSPATGEGYNEQFF. In DNA form, the CDR3 reads TGTGCCAGCAGCCCCGCGACAGGAGAGGGCTACAATGAGCAGTTCTTC. Complete variable domain (other parts from reference TRBV7-2 and TRBJ2-1): GAGVSQSPSNKVTEKGKDVELRCDPISGHTALYWYRQSLGQGLEFLIYFQGNSAPDKSGLPSDRFSAERTGGSVSTLTIQRTQQEDSAVYLCASSPATGEGYNEQFFGPGTRLTVL.

This clone was observed a handful of times. The V call is TRBV9, the J call TRBJ1-6; 8 bases line up with TRBD1. J lost 8 bases, V lost 3 bases, and 10 bases had no gene match. This CDR3 has 16 residues. Germline V gives CDR1 SGDLS, CDR2 YYNGEE. The CDR3 protein is CASSGGQGLGDSPLHF. In DNA, the CDR3 is TGTGCCAGCAGCGGTGGACAGGGACTGGGGGATTCACCCCTCCACTTT. Looking up the rest from reference TRBV9 and TRBJ1-6 gives the full variable domain: DSGVTQTPKHLITATGQRVTLRCSPRSGDLSVYWYQQSLDQGLQFLIQYYNGEERAKGNILERFSAQQFPDLHSELNLSSLELGDSALYFCASSGGQGLGDSPLHFGNGTRLTVT.

J is TRBJ2-1 and V is TRBV4-3, with 8 bases fitting TRBD1. CDR3 length: 15 amino acids. The junction had 1 base not matched to a gene; V was cut back by 1 base and J by 2 bases. Germline V CDR1 and CDR2: LGHNA, YSLEER. The CDR3, as DNA: TGCGCCAGCAGCCAAGCAGGGGGCACCTACAATGAGCAGTTCTTC. Translating gives CASSQAGGTYNEQFF.

V usage is TRBV7-3 and J usage is TRBJ2-5; TRBD1 agrees at 11 bases. Trimming took 5 bases from V and 5 from J; bases not matched to a gene: 7. There are 15 residues in the CDR3. Per germline, CDR1 SGHTA and CDR2 FQGTGA. The CDR3 DNA reads as TGTGCCAGCAGCCGTGGACAGGGGGCGTGGGAGACCCAGTACTTC. It specifies CASSRGQGAWETQYF.

The sample holds a few counts of this clone. This sequence joins TRBV19 and TRBJ2-1; 10 bases are shared with TRBD2. This CDR3 contains 19 residues. J was trimmed by 7 bases and V by 5 bases; bases with no gene match: 20. Per the germline V gene, CDR1 is LNHDA and CDR2 is SQIVND (reference sequence). The CDR3 protein is CASSPGTSEAPDGTNEQFF. Written as DNA, the CDR3 is TGTGCCAGTAGTCCTGGGACTAGCGAAGCCCCGGACGGTACGAATGAGCAGTTCTTC. Supplemented by reference TRBV19 and TRBJ2-1, the full variable domain reads DGGITQSPKYLFRKEGQNVTLSCEQNLNHDAMYWYRQDPGQGLRLIYYSQIVNDFQKGDIAEGYSVSREKKESFPLTVTSAQKNPTAFYLCASSPGTSEAPDGTNEQFFGPGTRLTVL.

The chain couples TRBV28 to TRBJ1-5; TRBD1 aligns across 7 bases. V trimming: 5 bases; J trimming: 1 base; junction bases outside the gene matches: 5. Germline V gene lookup returns CDR1 MDHEN and CDR2 SYDVKM. The length of the CDR3 is 15 residues. The CDR3 nucleotides read TGTGCCAGCAGTCCCACGGGACAGAGCAATCAGCCCCAGCATTTT. It translates to CASSPTGQSNQPQHF.

This sequence joins TRBV24-1 and TRBJ2-3, with D possibly TRBD2 on 6 matching bases. Germline lookup yields CDR1 KGHDR and CDR2 SFDVKD. Between the trimmed V and J ends, which lost 6 bases and 6 bases, there was a span of 12 bases. The CDR3 contains 13 residues. The DNA for the CDR3 is TGTGCCACCAGTCCGGGGACTCCGGATACGCAGTATTTT. It translates to CATSPGTPDTQYF.

The chain links TRBV28 to TRBJ1-4; 11 bases agree with TRBD1. V lost 2 bases and J lost 6; bases outside the gene matches: 2. Germline V gene lookup returns CDR1 MDHEN and CDR2 SYDVKM. The CDR3 loop spans 15 amino acids. The CDR3 here is CASSLGTGGYEKLFF. The CDR3 DNA sequence: TGTGCCAGCAGTTTAGGGACAGGGGGTTATGAAAAACTGTTTTTT. The whole variable domain, filled in from reference TRBV28 and TRBJ1-4, reads DVKVTQSSRYLVKRTGEKVFLECVQDMDHENMFWYRQDPGLGLRLIYFSYDVKMKEKGDIPEGYSVSREKKERFSLILESASTNQTSMYLCASSLGTGGYEKLFFGSGTQLSVL.

The J gene is TRBJ2-1, the V gene TRBV19; 7 bases fit TRBD2. The CDR3 runs to 14 residues. V lost 5 bases, J lost 4 bases, and 5 bases stayed unmatched. CDR1 is LNHDA, CDR2 SQIVND, per germline (reference sequence). CDR3 nucleotides: TGTGCCAGTAGTCAAGATAGCGGGTACAATGAGCAGTTCTTC. Encoded protein: CASSQDSGYNEQFF.

The rearrangement links TRBV14 to TRBJ2-1; TRBD2 agrees at 9 bases. The J segment lost 5 bases and the V segment lost 4 bases, leaving 9 bases of the junction unmatched. The CDR3 covers 16 residues. Germline CDR1 SGHDN, CDR2 FVKESK. The CDR3 loop is CASSPWAGGPDNEQFF. CDR3 DNA: TGTGCCAGCAGCCCTTGGGCGGGAGGGCCGGACAATGAGCAGTTCTTC.

The CDR3 here is CASSLVGTDTQYF. CDR3 nucleotide sequence: TGTGCCAGCAGCTTAGTAGGCACAGATACGCAGTATTTT. The V and J genes are TRBV7-2 and TRBJ2-3; D uncertain. CDR3 length: 13 residues. CDR1 is SGHTA and CDR2 is FQGNSA in the germline V gene. Trimming left V 1 base short and J 1 base short, with 3 bases between.

The gene calls are TRBV6-6 and TRBJ2-1, with 8 nucleotides matching TRBD1. Germline V gene lookup returns CDR1 MNHNY and CDR2 SVGAGI (reference sequence). Trimming took 5 bases from V and 4 from J; bases not matched to a gene: 13. The CDR3 runs 17 residues. Here the CDR3 DNA reads TGTGCCAGCAGTCCCGGGGGTCGGACAGGGAAATACAATGAGCAGTTCTTC. Translation gives CASSPGGRTGKYNEQFF.

V and J are TRBV28 and TRBJ1-1; D uncertain. This CDR3 comprises 14 residues. The germline gives CDR1 MDHEN, CDR2 SYDVKM. Trimming took 7 bases from V and 3 from J, leaving 15 bases between them. CDR3 sequence reads: CASTNTGKDTEAFF. In DNA form, the CDR3 reads TGTGCCAGCACTAACACGGGGAAGGACACTGAAGCTTTCTTT.

The chain is built from TRBV7-9 and TRBJ1-4, with D possibly matching TRBD1 (5 bases). Trimming took 5 bases from V and 3 from J, leaving 19 bases between them. Looked up from germline, CDR1 is SEHNR and CDR2 is FQNEAQ (reference sequence). The CDR3 contains 17 residues. CDR3 residues: CASSPYSWGRANEKLFF. CDR3 DNA sequence: TGTGCCAGCAGCCCTTACAGCTGGGGCAGAGCTAATGAAAAACTGTTTTTT. Looking up the rest from reference TRBV7-9 and TRBJ1-4 gives the full variable domain: DTGVSQNPRHKITKRGQNVTFRCDPISEHNRLYWYRQTLGQGPEFLTYFQNEAQLEKSRLLSDRFSAERPKGSFSTLEIQRTEQGDSAMYLCASSPYSWGRANEKLFFGSGTQLSVL.

The chain links TRBV7-8 to TRBJ2-2; 7 nucleotides agree with TRBD2. Germline CDR1 SGHVS, CDR2 FQNEAQ. J gave up 5 bases and V 4 bases, and 7 bases lay outside the gene matches. The CDR3 is 15 residues long. The DNA of the CDR3 is TGTGCCAGCAGCTCCGTGGGGGGGTCGACCGGGGAGCTGTTTTTT. It specifies CASSSVGGSTGELFF.

The rearrangement links TRBV6-5 to TRBJ2-1; tentatively, D is TRBD1 (5 bases). In germline, CDR1 is MNHEY, CDR2 SVGAGI. The CDR3 consists of 13 residues. Trimming left V 4 bases short and J 10 bases short, with 14 bases between. DNA of the CDR3: TGTGCCAGCAGTTGGGGCCCCGCTCGCGAGCAGTTCTTC. Protein product: CASSWGPAREQFF.

The V call is TRBV15, the J call TRBJ2-5; 10 bases line up with TRBD1. This CDR3 region has 16 residues. J lost 4 bases, V lost 5 bases, and 10 bases had no gene match. Germline V gene sequence: CDR1 LNHNV, CDR2 YYDKDF (reference sequence). This CDR3 is CATSGTWTGGRETQYF. The CDR3 DNA reads as TGTGCCACCAGCGGGACGTGGACAGGGGGGCGAGAGACCCAGTACTTC. Supplemented by reference TRBV15 and TRBJ2-5, the full variable domain reads DAMVIQNPRYQVTQFGKPVTLSCSQTLNHNVMYWYQQKSSQAPKLLFHYYDKDFNNEADTPDNFQSRRPNTSFCFLDIRSPGLGDTAMYLCATSGTWTGGRETQYFGPGTRLLVL.

This clone was observed a few times. The chain uses TRBV5-1 and TRBJ2-7; TRBD2 matches 9 bases. Germline V gene sequence: CDR1 SGHRS, CDR2 YFSETQ. The J segment lost 2 bases and the V segment lost 4 bases, leaving 7 bases of the junction unmatched. This CDR3 comprises 15 residues. The CDR3 spells CASSAQSGRPYEQYF. The CDR3 DNA follows: TGCGCCAGCAGCGCACAGAGCGGGAGGCCCTACGAGCAGTACTTC. Combining the CDR3 with reference TRBV5-1 and TRBJ2-7 gives the whole variable domain KAGVTQTPRYLIKTRGQQVTLSCSPISGHRSVSWYQQTPGQGLQFLFEYFSETQRNKGNFPGRFSGRQFSNSRSEMNVSTLELGDSALYLCASSAQSGRPYEQYFGPGTRLTVT.

The rearrangement links TRBV4-3 to TRBJ2-1; TRBD2 matches at 9 bases. The junction had 16 bases not matched to a gene; V was cut back by 2 bases and J by 8 bases. Germline loops: CDR1 LGHNA, CDR2 YSLEER. The CDR3 loop spans 18 amino acids. Written as DNA, the CDR3 is TGCGCCAGCAGCCAAAGGCTGCGGGAGGGCCGGGATTCTGATGAGCAGTTCTTC. Translated: CASSQRLREGRDSDEQFF.

The CDR3 reads CASSVGNGNTIYF. For the CDR3, the DNA is TGTGCCAGCAGCGTGGGCAACGGAAACACCATATATTTT. The chain employs TRBV9 and TRBJ1-3; D is uncertain. In germline, CDR1 is SGDLS, CDR2 YYNGEE. CDR3 length equals 13 residues. Trimming removed 2 bases at V and 4 bases at J, with 7 bases between.

V gene TRBV28 combines with J gene TRBJ2-3; 7 nucleotides match TRBD2. Trimming at V came to 2 bases and at J to 0 bases, leaving 26 bases not matched to a gene. Per germline, CDR1 MDHEN and CDR2 SYDVKM. The CDR3 consists of 23 residues. The CDR3 protein is CASSLPPSSWLYMSSGSTDTQYF. The CDR3 DNA reads TGTGCCAGCAGTTTACCCCCCAGCAGTTGGCTGTACATGTCTAGCGGTAGCACAGATACGCAGTATTTT.

The rearrangement uses TRBV21-1 and TRBJ1-1. TRBV21-1 represents a pseudogene. The CDR3 extends over 16 amino acids. CDR3 in DNA: TGTGCCAGCAGCAGCGGGACCCCGAGGGTGGTCACTGAAGCTTTCTTT. Amino acids: CASSSGTPRVVTEAFF.

This chain joins TRBV9 and TRBJ2-1; TRBD2 matches at 11 bases. Germline V CDR1 and CDR2: SGDLS, YYNGEE. The CDR3 runs 15 residues. V shed 3 bases, J shed 4 bases, and the junction held 3 bases outside the gene matches. The CDR3 region has the DNA TGTGCCAGCAGCGCTACTAGCGGGAGATACAATGAGCAGTTCTTC. Its translation: CASSATSGRYNEQFF.

This clone was seen just once. The genes are TRBV28 and TRBJ1-1; D call uncertain. Trimming shortened V by 4 bases and J by 4 bases, and 13 bases separated the two germline ends. CDR1 MDHEN and CDR2 SYDVKM come from the germline V gene. CDR3 length: 14 amino acids. The CDR3 sequence is CASSYPRGVTEAFF. CDR3 DNA: TGTGCCAGCAGTTACCCTAGAGGAGTCACTGAAGCTTTCTTT. Complete variable domain (other parts from reference TRBV28 and TRBJ1-1): DVKVTQSSRYLVKRTGEKVFLECVQDMDHENMFWYRQDPGLGLRLIYFSYDVKMKEKGDIPEGYSVSREKKERFSLILESASTNQTSMYLCASSYPRGVTEAFFGQGTRLTVV.